Given below is one T cell receptor beta chain in context. No antigen is known for it. V was clipped by 0 bases and J by 5 bases, with 11 bases between them. The germline V gene has CDR1 LGHDT and CDR2 YNNKEL (reference sequence). This CDR3 region has 15 residues. This specimen comes from a study of CD8 T cells in Susac syndrome. Study-wide results and limits: The study admitted that it had a relatively small number of individuals in its TCR sequencing and HLA analysis.

cDNA came from about 0.46 to 1 ug RNA primed by random hexamers. Across 54 Vbeta and 13 Jbeta, immunoSEQ multiplex PCR amplified TCR beta CDR3. TCRdb reanalysed the immunoSEQ multiplex PCR reads using MiXCR and keeps one entry per CDR3 protein. The sample has approximately 110,000 distinct CDR3 sequences; roughly 95% are singletons. Sequencing was carried out using CD4+ T cells from PBMCs. The TCR originated in a human donor in good health. This rearrangement joins TRBV3-1 to TRBJ2-1; D perhaps matches TRBD2 (5 bases). The CDR3, as DNA: TGTGCCAGCAGCCAAGATCTAGGACTCCACAATGAGCAGTTCTTC. This gives the protein CASSQDLGLHNEQFF.